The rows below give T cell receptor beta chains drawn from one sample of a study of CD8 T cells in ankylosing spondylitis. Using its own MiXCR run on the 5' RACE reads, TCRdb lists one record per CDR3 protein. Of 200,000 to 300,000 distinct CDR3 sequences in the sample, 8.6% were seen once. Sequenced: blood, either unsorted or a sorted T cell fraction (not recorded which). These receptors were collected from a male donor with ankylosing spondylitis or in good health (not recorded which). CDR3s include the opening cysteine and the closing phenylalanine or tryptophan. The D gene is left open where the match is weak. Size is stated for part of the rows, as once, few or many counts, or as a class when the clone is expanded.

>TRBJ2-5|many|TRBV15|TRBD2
CATSRVGSGRSYAPSF
TGTGCCACCAGCAGAGTGGGTAGCGGGAGGTCCTACGCCCCTTCCTTC
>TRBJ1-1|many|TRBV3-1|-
CASSQDPHMGEAFF
TGTGCCAGCAGCCAAGACCCACATATGGGTGAAGCTTTCTTT
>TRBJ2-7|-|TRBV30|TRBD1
CAWSPGQNPYEQYF
TGTGCCTGGAGTCCGGGACAGAACCCCTACGAGCAGTACTTC
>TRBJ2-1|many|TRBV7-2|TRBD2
CASSFLSASGYNEQFF
TGTGCCAGCAGCTTTTTATCGGCTAGCGGGTACAATGAGCAGTTCTTC
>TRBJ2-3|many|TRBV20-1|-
CSAPVGDTQYF
TGCAGTGCTCCGGTGGGAGATACGCAGTATTTT
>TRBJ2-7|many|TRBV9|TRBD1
CASSVGQGIYEQYF
TGTGCCAGCAGCGTAGGACAGGGTATCTACGAGCAGTACTTC
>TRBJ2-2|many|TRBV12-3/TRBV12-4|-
CASSLRGSWSPGELFF
TGTGCCAGCAGTTTGCGGGGTAGTTGGTCTCCCGGGGAGCTGTTTTTT
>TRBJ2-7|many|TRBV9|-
CASSVSEGPYEQYF
TGTGCCAGCAGCGTAAGCGAGGGCCCCTACGAGCAGTACTTC
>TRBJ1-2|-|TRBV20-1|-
CSAGRGTNYGYTF
TGCAGTGCTGGTCGGGGCACTAACTATGGCTACACCTTC
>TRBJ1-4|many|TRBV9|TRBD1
CASSATGTVNEKLFF
TGTGCCAGCAGCGCTACCGGGACAGTTAATGAAAAACTGTTTTTT
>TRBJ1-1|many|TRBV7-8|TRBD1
CASSSRTGGNTEAFF
TGTGCCAGCAGCTCTCGGACAGGGGGGAACACTGAAGCTTTCTTT
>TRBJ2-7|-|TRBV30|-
CAWSPLGGMYEQYF
TGTGCCTGGAGTCCCCTGGGGGGTATGTACGAGCAGTACTTC
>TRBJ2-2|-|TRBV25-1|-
CASSGGSGELFF
TGTGCCAGCAGTGGGGGGTCCGGGGAGCTGTTTTTT
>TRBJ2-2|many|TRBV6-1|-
CASSRRAGELFF
-
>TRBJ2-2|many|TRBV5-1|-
CASFAGFSTGELFF
TGCGCCAGCTTCGCGGGGTTTTCCACCGGGGAGCTGTTTTTT
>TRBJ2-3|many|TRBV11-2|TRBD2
CASSKLAGGRADTQYF
TGTGCCAGCAGCAAGCTAGCGGGGGGGAGGGCAGATACGCAGTATTTT
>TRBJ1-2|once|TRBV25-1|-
CASSESGRSSYGYTF
TGTGCCAGCAGTGAATCAGGCCGATCGTCCTATGGCTACACCTTC
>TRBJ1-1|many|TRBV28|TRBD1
CASRSPGGTWPRSFF
TGTGCCAGCAGGTCCCCAGGGGGCACTTGGCCGAGGTCTTTCTTT
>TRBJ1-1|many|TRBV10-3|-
CAISTGTVNTEAFF
TGTGCCATCAGTACCGGGACGGTGAACACTGAAGCTTTCTTT
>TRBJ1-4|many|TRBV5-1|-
CASSLKSGDEKLFF
TGCGCCAGCAGCTTGAAAAGCGGTGATGAAAAACTGTTTTTT
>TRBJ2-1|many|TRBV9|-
CASSLDIGAVEQFF
TGTGCCAGCAGCCTTGACATAGGGGCGGTTGAGCAGTTCTTC
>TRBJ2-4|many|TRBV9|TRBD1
CASSVQGQGLNIQYF
TGTGCCAGCAGCGTGCAGGGACAGGGCTTAAACATTCAGTACTTC
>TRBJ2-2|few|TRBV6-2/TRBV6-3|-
CASSYPARYTGELFF
TGTGCCAGCAGTTATCCCGCTCGATACACCGGGGAGCTGTTTTTT
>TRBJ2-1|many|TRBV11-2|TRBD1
CASSSTNHRGHLHNEQFF
TGTGCCAGCAGCTCAACCAACCACAGGGGCCATCTTCACAATGAGCAGTTCTTC
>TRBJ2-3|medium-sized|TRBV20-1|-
CSASRGGSRKTDTQYF
TGCAGTGCTTCCCGTGGAGGGAGTAGAAAGACAGATACGCAGTATTTT
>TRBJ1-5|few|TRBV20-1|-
CSASLSNQPQHF
TGCAGTGCTAGCCTCTCAAATCAGCCCCAGCATTTT
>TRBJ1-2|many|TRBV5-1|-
CASSLVGTNYGYTF
TGCGCCAGCAGCTTGGTGGGCACGAACTATGGCTACACCTTC
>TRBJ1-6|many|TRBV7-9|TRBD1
CASSQTGDRSPLHF
TGTGCCAGCAGCCAGACAGGGGATCGGTCACCCCTCCACTTT
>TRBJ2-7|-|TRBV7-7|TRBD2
CASSPAGAGGSYEQYF
TGTGCTAGCAGCCCCGCCGGGGCGGGAGGCTCCTACGAGCAGTACTTC
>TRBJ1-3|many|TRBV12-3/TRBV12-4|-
CASSGREAGNTIYF
TGTGCCAGCAGTGGCAGGGAGGCCGGAAACACCATATATTTT
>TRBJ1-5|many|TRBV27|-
CASSSHREGVQPQHF
TGTGCCAGCAGTTCCCACAGGGAGGGGGTGCAGCCCCAGCATTTT
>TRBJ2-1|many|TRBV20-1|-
CSASSVSPYNEQFF
TGCAGTGCCTCTTCGGTCAGTCCCTACAATGAGCAGTTCTTC
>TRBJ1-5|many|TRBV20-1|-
CSARERGLGHRPQHF
TGCAGTGCTAGAGAACGAGGGCTGGGGCACCGGCCCCAGCATTTT
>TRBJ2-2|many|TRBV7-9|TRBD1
CASSPGQGSLRTGELFF
TGTGCCAGCAGCCCGGGACAGGGGTCACTCCGGACCGGGGAGCTGTTTTTT
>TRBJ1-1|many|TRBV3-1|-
CASSQDRARGTEAFF
TGTGCCAGCAGCCAAGATCGGGCCAGGGGCACTGAAGCTTTCTTT
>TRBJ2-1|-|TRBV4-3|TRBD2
CASSPGLGQNEQFF
TGCGCCAGCAGCCCGGGACTAGGGCAGAATGAGCAGTTCTTC
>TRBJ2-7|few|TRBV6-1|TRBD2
CASANGGISTRVYEQYF
TGTGCCAGCGCGAACGGGGGGATCTCTACTCGGGTCTACGAGCAGTACTTC